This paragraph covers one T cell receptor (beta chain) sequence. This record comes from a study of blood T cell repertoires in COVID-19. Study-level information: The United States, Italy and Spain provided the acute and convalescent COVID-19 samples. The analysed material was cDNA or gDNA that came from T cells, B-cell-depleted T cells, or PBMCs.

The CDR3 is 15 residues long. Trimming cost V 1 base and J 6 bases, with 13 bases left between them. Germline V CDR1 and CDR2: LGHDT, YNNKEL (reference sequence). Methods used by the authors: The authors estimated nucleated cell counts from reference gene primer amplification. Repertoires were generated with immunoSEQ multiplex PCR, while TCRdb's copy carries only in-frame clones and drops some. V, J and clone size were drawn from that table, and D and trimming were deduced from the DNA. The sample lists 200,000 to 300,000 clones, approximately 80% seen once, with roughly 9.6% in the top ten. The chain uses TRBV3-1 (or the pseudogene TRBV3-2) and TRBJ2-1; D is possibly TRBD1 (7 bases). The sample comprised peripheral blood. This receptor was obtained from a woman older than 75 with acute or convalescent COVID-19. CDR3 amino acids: CASSQVQGRSNEQFF. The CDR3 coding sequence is TGTGCCAGCAGCCAAGTACAGGGGAGGTCCAATGAGCAGTTCTTC.